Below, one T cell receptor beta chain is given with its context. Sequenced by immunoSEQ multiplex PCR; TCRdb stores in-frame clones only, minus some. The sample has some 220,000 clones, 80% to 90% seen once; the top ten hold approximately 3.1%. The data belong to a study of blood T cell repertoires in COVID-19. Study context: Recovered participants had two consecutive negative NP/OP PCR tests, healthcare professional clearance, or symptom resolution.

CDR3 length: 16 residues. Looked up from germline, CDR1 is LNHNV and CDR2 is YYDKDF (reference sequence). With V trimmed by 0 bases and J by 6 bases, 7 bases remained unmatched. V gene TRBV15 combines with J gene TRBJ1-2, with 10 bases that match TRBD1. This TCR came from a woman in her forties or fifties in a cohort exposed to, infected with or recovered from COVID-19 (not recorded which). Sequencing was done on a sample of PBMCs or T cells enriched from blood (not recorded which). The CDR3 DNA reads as TGTGCCACCAGCAGAGATGGGGCCGGGACAGGGGATGGCTACACCTTC. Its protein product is CATSRDGAGTGDGYTF.